This paragraph reports one TCR beta chain. The antigen is unknown. This record comes from a study of somatic mutations in cytotoxic T cells in rheumatoid arthritis. Measured with immunoSEQ multiplex PCR; TCRdb has only the in-frame clones, and not every one. The repertoire holds about 15,000 clones, with about 90% as singletons. The study, taken as a whole, reports: A largest CD8+ clone above 20% of CD8+ cells occurred in about an eighth of the roughly 65 patients.

This sequence originates from a man in his 70s with rheumatoid arthritis. The source material was CD4+ T cells sorted from blood.

CDR3 nucleotide sequence: TGCAGTGCTCTCCTGGAGGGTGAAGCTTTCTTT. Encoded protein: CSALLEGEAFF. The J gene is TRBJ1-1, the V gene TRBV20-1; D is ambiguous. V was pared by 5 bases and J by 7 bases, with 11 bases between. Germline lookup yields CDR1 DFQATT and CDR2 SNEGSKA (reference sequence). The CDR3 length is 11 residues.